The clone carrying this T cell receptor (beta chain) was counted at least ten times. Its cognate antigen is unknown. In germline, CDR1 is SNHLY, CDR2 FYNNEI. The CDR3 extends over 14 amino acids. The V gene end was trimmed by 6 bases and the J gene end by 0 bases; junction bases not matched to a gene: 4. These data are taken from a study of CD8+CD57+ T cells in acquired aplastic anemia. Whole-study findings and limits: Controls did not differ significantly from patients in CD8+ Simpson's diversity. Patients and controls shared under 35 CD8+ CDR3 sequences, which appeared highly expressed in patients and within their immunodominant clones.

Researchers used genomic DNA as the template to profile TCR beta VDJ and CDR3. One entry per CDR3 protein results from TCRdb running MiXCR on the reads. There are 400,000 to 600,000 distinct CDR3 sequences in the sample; about a third occur only once, and less than 1% lies in the top ten. The authors sequenced patients whose flow cytometry had shown CD8+CD57+ cell expansion. Every patient had severe acquired aplastic anemia. When blood sampling took place, the patients had received no therapy. The source is a human donor with aplastic anemia. The chain links TRBV2 to TRBJ1-1, with 7 bases aligning to TRBD1. Sequencing used sorted CD4+, CD8+, or CD8+CD57+ T cells (not recorded which) from PBMCs. This chain's CDR3 is CASSGDRLNTEAFF. The CDR3, as DNA: TGTGCCAGCAGCGGGGACAGATTGAACACTGAAGCTTTCTTT.